Below are 16 T cell receptor beta chains sequenced from a single sample in a study of control samples from healthy donors and cancer patients. TCRdb's table, derived via immunoSEQ multiplex PCR, lists solely in-frame clones and lacks some. The repertoire includes approximately 170,000 clones, roughly 91% of them detected once, and about 1.4% sits in the top ten. The sample taken for sequencing was blood. All receptors come from a woman aged 25-40 years in good health.

The genes are TRBV30 and TRBJ1-2; TRBD1 matches at 8 bases. The germline V gene encodes CDR1 GTSNPN and CDR2 SVGIG (reference sequence). With 7 bases clipped from V and 7 bases from J, the junction kept 5 bases outside the gene matches. The CDR3 runs 11 residues. For the CDR3, the DNA is TGTGCCTCCCAGGGGGCGGGTGGCTACACCTTC. It encodes CASQGAGGYTF.

The rearrangement uses TRBV4-1 and TRBJ2-7, with 9 positions matching TRBD2. Germline CDR1 MGHRA, CDR2 YSYEKL. V lost 1 base, J lost 4 bases, and 8 bases stayed unmatched. The CDR3 consists of 16 residues. As DNA, the CDR3 is TGCGCCAGCAGCCAAGTCGGGGGACTAGCTAGATACGAGCAGTACTTC. Its translation is CASSQVGGLARYEQYF.

The V and J genes are TRBV27 and TRBJ2-2; TRBD1 matches at 7 bases. The CDR3 loop spans 15 amino acids. The germline V gene encodes CDR1 MNHEY and CDR2 SMNVEV (reference sequence). Trimming cost V 5 bases and J 0 bases; bases outside gene matches: 3. Here the CDR3 DNA reads TGTGCCAGCAGTCCCGGGACAGCGAACACCGGGGAGCTGTTTTTT. Protein product: CASSPGTANTGELFF.

This clone has a single count. The chain combines TRBV19 with TRBJ2-3, with D possibly TRBD1 on 5 matching bases. Germline values: CDR1 LNHDA, CDR2 SQIVND (reference sequence). The germline V and J ends were trimmed by 2 bases and 1 base, with 10 bases remaining between them. CDR3 length equals 15 residues. The CDR3 nucleotides read TGTGCCAGTAGTATAAGGGGTCGGGGCACAGATACGCAGTATTTT. Its protein product is CASSIRGRGTDTQYF.

As for this clone: At the DNA level, this CDR3 is encoded by other sequences in the same sample as well. This chain connects TRBV18 to TRBJ1-1; D might be TRBD1 (6 bases). V gave up 5 bases and J gave up 1 base, with 8 bases separating them. Germline-derived CDR1 and CDR2 are KGHSH and LQKENI. This CDR3 is 13 amino acids long. The CDR3 sequence is CASSSGQNTEAFF. The CDR3 DNA sequence: TGTGCCAGCTCATCGGGACAGAACACTGAAGCTTTCTTT.

J is TRBJ1-1 and V is TRBV19; D is unresolved. Germline lookup yields CDR1 LNHDA and CDR2 SQIVND (reference sequence). This CDR3 has 12 amino acids. Between the trimmed V and J ends, which lost 5 bases and 1 base, there was a span of 5 bases. The CDR3 region is CASSYPNTEAFF. As DNA, the CDR3 is TGTGCCAGTAGTTATCCGAACACTGAAGCTTTCTTT.

V and J are TRBV18 and TRBJ1-2; TRBD1 agrees at 9 bases. V trimming: 3 bases; J trimming: 2 bases; junction bases outside the gene matches: 7. The CDR3 runs to 16 residues. CDR1 and CDR2 (germline): KGHSH, LQKENI. The CDR3 spells CASSPGQGGGNYGYTF. DNA of the CDR3: TGTGCCAGCTCACCGGGACAGGGAGGGGGAAACTATGGCTACACCTTC.

This clone was counted only a few times. V usage is TRBV7-6 and J usage is TRBJ2-7, with 11 positions matching TRBD1. The V gene end was trimmed by 4 bases and the J gene end by 2 bases; junction bases not matched to a gene: 4. The germline gives CDR1 SGHVS, CDR2 FNYEAQ. This CDR3 region has 15 residues. The CDR3 DNA reads TGTGCCAGCAGCTCTGGACAGGGGGCGACCTACGAGCAGTACTTC. The encoded protein is CASSSGQGATYEQYF.

This chain uses TRBV10-3 with TRBJ2-5; 7 nucleotides line up with TRBD1. The length of the CDR3 is 15 residues. V lost 0 bases, J lost 5 bases, and 6 bases stayed unmatched. The V gene's germline CDR1 is ENHRY and CDR2 SYGVKD. CDR3: CAISESEGARETQYF. DNA of the CDR3: TGTGCCATCAGTGAGTCAGAGGGGGCGCGGGAGACCCAGTACTTC.

The rearrangement links TRBV30 to TRBJ2-3, with 7 bases identical to TRBD1. Germline CDR1 reads GTSNPN; CDR2 reads SVGIG (reference sequence). V lost 3 bases and J lost 3; bases outside the gene matches: 6. This CDR3 region has 14 residues. CDR3: CAWRVAGGTDTQYF. CDR3 bases: TGTGCCTGGAGGGTGGCAGGGGGAACAGATACGCAGTATTTT.

This clone was observed once. The J gene is TRBJ2-2, the V gene TRBV9; no firm D call. The CDR3 totals 13 residues. Germline-derived CDR1 and CDR2 are SGDLS and YYNGEE. V was shortened by 4 bases and J by 6 bases, with 10 bases between the two germline ends. The CDR3: CASSPPGAGELFF. The DNA for the CDR3 is TGTGCCAGCAGCCCCCCCGGCGCCGGGGAGCTGTTTTTT. The full variable domain, in which reference TRBV9 and TRBJ2-2 provide the parts outside the CDR3, is DSGVTQTPKHLITATGQRVTLRCSPRSGDLSVYWYQQSLDQGLQFLIQYYNGEERAKGNILERFSAQQFPDLHSELNLSSLELGDSALYFCASSPPGAGELFFGEGSRLTVL.

This clone was seen only a few times. This chain connects TRBV21-1 to TRBJ1-2. TRBV21-1 is designated a pseudogene. The CDR3 runs 12 residues. The CDR3 bases are TGTGCCAGCAGCAAAGCTACCTATGGCTACACCTTC. Translating it yields CASSKATYGYTF.

The chain employs TRBV4-2 and TRBJ1-1; 9 nucleotides line up with TRBD1. This CDR3 is 14 amino acids long. CDR1 and CDR2 from the germline V gene are LGHNA and YNFKEQ. After removal of 7 bases from V and 3 bases from J, the junction contained 6 bases not matched to a gene. This CDR3 reads CASKQGAVDTEAFF. In DNA form, the CDR3 reads TGTGCCAGCAAACAGGGGGCCGTGGACACTGAAGCTTTCTTT.

The chain uses TRBV5-1 and TRBJ1-5, with unresolved D. The CDR3 extends over 13 amino acids. CDR1 and CDR2 from the germline V gene are SGHRS and YFSETQ. Trimming shortened V by 3 bases and J by 1 base, and 5 bases separated the two germline ends. The DNA for the CDR3 is TGCGCCAGCAGCTCGGACAGCAATCAGCCCCAGCATTTT. It yields the protein CASSSDSNQPQHF.

The genes are TRBV5-1 and TRBJ1-4; a weak D match, TRBD1 (6 bases). CDR3 length: 15 residues. Trimming left V 4 bases short and J 3 bases short, with 13 bases between. Germline lookup yields CDR1 SGHRS and CDR2 YFSETQ. The CDR3 spells CASSANQGSNEKLFF. CDR3 in DNA: TGCGCCAGCAGCGCTAACCAGGGGTCTAATGAAAAACTGTTTTTT.

Notes on this clone: Other nucleotide sequences from this sample produce the same CDR3. The rearrangement uses TRBV7-9 and TRBJ1-5, with D hard to call. The germline V and J ends were trimmed by 0 bases and 4 bases, with 7 bases remaining between them. CDR1 is SEHNR, CDR2 FQNEAQ, per germline (reference sequence). This CDR3 is built from 14 residues. The DNA of the CDR3 is TGTGCCAGCAGCTTAGCGGGCCCTAATCAGCCCCAGCATTTT. It encodes CASSLAGPNQPQHF. Combining the CDR3 with reference TRBV7-9 and TRBJ1-5 gives the whole variable domain DTGVSQNPRHKITKRGQNVTFRCDPISEHNRLYWYRQTLGQGPEFLTYFQNEAQLEKSRLLSDRFSAERPKGSFSTLEIQRTEQGDSAMYLCASSLAGPNQPQHFGDGTRLSIL.